This T cell receptor beta chain was found in a study of early T cells in non-severe SARS-CoV-2 infection. The study, taken as a whole, reports: Matching results from VDJdb favored anti-spike CD8 responses, leaving private and CD4 specificities undetected.

The CDR3 has 14 amino acids. The ends were cut back, 1 base at V and 3 bases at J, with 10 bases in the middle. The germline gives CDR1 GTSNPN, CDR2 SVGIG (reference sequence). Each CDR3 protein is one row after TCRdb ran MiXCR on the 5' RACE reads. Among more than 20,000 distinct CDR3 sequences, less than 4.5% were seen once, and the ten largest hold around 6%. This clonotype was observed at least ten times. Its cognate antigen is unknown. The TCR sequence derives from an adult who was a healthcare worker with PCR-confirmed SARS-CoV-2 infection or an uninfected control (not recorded which). Sample: whole blood. The genes are TRBV30 and TRBJ2-1, with D possibly being TRBD1 or TRBD2 (5 bases each). CDR3 sequence (DNA): TGTGCCTGGAGTGGGGACGTAGTCTACAATGAGCAGTTCTTC. This gives the protein CAWSGDVVYNEQFF. Variable domain in full (rest from reference TRBV30 and TRBJ2-1): SQTIHQWPATLVQPVGSPLSLECTVEGTSNPNLYWYRQAAGRGLQLLFYSVGIGQISSEVPQNLSASRPQDRQFILSSKKLLLSDSGFYLCAWSGDVVYNEQFFGPGTRLTVL.